The present T cell receptor beta chain was sequenced within a study of early T cells in non-severe SARS-CoV-2 infection. CDR3 length: 14 residues. V was pared by 5 bases and J by 5 bases, with 10 bases between. Germline CDR1 is LNHNV and CDR2 is YYDKDF (reference sequence). TCRdb reanalysed the 5' RACE reads using MiXCR and keeps one entry per CDR3 protein. The sample has more than 65,000 distinct CDR3 sequences; roughly 15% are singletons. As concerns this clonotype: Antigen specificity is unknown.

Regarding the study as a whole: Reliance on VDJdb matching favored anti-spike CD8 responses; private and CD4 specificities were missed.

Material for sequencing was whole blood. This sequence originates from an adult who was a healthcare worker with PCR-confirmed SARS-CoV-2 infection or an uninfected control (not recorded which). This chain links TRBV15 with TRBJ1-6; D is unresolved. CDR3 sequence: CATSPGGDNSPLHF. CDR3 in DNA: TGTGCCACCAGCCCCGGAGGTGATAATTCACCCCTCCACTTT.